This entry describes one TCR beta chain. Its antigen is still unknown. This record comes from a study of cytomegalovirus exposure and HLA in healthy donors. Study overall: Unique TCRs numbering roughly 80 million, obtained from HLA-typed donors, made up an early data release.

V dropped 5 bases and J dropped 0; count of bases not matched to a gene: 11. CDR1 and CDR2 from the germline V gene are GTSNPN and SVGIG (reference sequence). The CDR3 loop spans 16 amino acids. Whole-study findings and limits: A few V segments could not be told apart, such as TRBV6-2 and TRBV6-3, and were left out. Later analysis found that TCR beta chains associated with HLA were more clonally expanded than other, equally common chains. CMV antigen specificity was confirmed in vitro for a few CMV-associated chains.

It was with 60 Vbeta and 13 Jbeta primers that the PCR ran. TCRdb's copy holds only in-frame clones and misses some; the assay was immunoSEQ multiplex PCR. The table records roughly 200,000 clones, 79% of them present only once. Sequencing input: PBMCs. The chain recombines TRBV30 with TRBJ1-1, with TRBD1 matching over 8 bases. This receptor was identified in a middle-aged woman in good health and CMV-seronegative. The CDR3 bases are TGTGCCTGGGATGCATCGACGACAGGGGTGAACACTGAAGCTTTCTTT. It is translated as CAWDASTTGVNTEAFF.